The clone carrying this T cell receptor (beta chain) was counted a few times. This entry comes from a study of T cells in Graves' hyperthyroidism and ophthalmopathy. Study-level information: Pretreatment peripheral blood was obtained at initial diagnosis.

Inclusion characteristics of ophthalmopathy patients comprised a Clinical Activity Score of at least 3, a NOSPECS grade of at least 4, and duration under 3 months. Uncontrolled infection, other autoimmune disease, pregnancy or lactation led to exclusion. Every diagnosis used clinical symptoms, serum thyroxine and TRAb, thyroid ultrasound and orbital computed tomography. TCR beta CDR3 regions were amplified from RNA. The HTBI set primed first-round TCR CDR3 RT-PCR. TCRdb reprocessed the multiplex PCR reads via MiXCR and lists one record per CDR3 protein. The sample records some 500,000 distinct CDR3 sequences, about 16% being singletons. With 0 bases removed from V and 7 bases from J, the gap between germline ends came to 3 bases. The germline V gene encodes CDR1 SGHVS and CDR2 FQNEAQ. This CDR3 has 12 amino acids.

The rearrangement joins TRBV7-8 to TRBJ1-4, with D unclear. The sample comprised blood. The TCR comes from a woman aged 25 to 39 with Graves' ophthalmopathy. CDR3: CASSLASEKLFF. The CDR3 region has the DNA TGTGCCAGCAGCTTAGCAAGTGAAAAACTGTTTTTT.